This TCR beta chain derives from a study of T cell responses to AZD1222 COVID-19 vaccine. TCRdb's copy holds only in-frame clones and misses some; the assay was immunoSEQ multiplex PCR. The sample has over 150,000 clones, over 75% seen once. Trimming left V 1 base short and J 7 bases short, with 11 bases between. The germline V gene has CDR1 SEHNR and CDR2 FQNEAQ (reference sequence). The CDR3 contains 15 residues. The TCR was taken from an adult who received the AZD1222 COVID-19 vaccine. J is TRBJ1-6 and V is TRBV7-9; D not certain. The sample here was peripheral blood, taken 28 days after the second AZD1222 dose. The CDR3 sequence: CASSLVGLENSPLHF. CDR3 nucleotides: TGTGCCAGCAGCTTAGTGGGCCTAGAAAATTCACCCCTCCACTTT.